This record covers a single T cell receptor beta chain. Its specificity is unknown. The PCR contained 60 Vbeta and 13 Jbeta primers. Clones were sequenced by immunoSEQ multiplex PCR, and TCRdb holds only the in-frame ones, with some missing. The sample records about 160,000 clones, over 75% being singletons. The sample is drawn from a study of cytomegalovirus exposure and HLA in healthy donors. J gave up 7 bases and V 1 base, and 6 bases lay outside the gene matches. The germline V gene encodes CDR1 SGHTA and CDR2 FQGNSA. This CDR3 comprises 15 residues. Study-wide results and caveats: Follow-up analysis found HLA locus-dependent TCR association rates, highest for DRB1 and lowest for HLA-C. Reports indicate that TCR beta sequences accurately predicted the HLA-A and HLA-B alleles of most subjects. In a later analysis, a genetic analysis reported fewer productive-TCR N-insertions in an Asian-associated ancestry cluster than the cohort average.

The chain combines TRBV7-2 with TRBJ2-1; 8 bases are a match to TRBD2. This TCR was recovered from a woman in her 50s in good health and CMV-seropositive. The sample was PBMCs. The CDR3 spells CASSLVAGGGNEQFF. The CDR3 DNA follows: TGTGCCAGCAGCTTAGTCGCGGGGGGCGGTAATGAGCAGTTCTTC.